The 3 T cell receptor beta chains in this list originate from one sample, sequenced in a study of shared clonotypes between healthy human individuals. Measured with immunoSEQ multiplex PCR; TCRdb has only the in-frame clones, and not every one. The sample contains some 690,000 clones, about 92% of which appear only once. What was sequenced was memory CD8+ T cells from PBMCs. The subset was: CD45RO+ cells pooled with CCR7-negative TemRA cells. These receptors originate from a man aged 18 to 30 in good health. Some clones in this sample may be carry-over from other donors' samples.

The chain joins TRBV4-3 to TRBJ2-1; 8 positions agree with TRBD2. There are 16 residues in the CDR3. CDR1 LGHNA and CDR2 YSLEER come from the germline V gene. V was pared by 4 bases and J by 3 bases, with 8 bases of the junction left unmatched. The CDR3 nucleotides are TGCGCCAGCAGCCCGAGCGGGAGAAGTAGCTACAATGAGCAGTTCTTC. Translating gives CASSPSGRSSYNEQFF.

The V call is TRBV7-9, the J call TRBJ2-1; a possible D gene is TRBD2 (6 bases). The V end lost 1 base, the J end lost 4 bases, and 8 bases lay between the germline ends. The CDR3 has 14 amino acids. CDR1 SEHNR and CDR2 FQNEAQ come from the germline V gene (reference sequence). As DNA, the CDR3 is TGTGCCAGCAGCTTAGTGACTAGATACAATGAGCAGTTCTTC. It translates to CASSLVTRYNEQFF.

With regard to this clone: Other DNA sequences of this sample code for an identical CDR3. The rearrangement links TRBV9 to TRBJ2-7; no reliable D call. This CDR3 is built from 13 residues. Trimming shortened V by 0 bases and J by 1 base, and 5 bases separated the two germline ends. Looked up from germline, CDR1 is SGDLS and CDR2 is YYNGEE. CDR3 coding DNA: TGTGCCAGCAGCGTAGGGGATTCCTACGAGCAGTACTTC. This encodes CASSVGDSYEQYF.